Following are 6 T cell receptor beta chains from one sample sequenced in a study of shared clonotypes between healthy human individuals. Some clones are missing from TCRdb's copy, which holds only in-frame ones; the method was immunoSEQ multiplex PCR. The top ten clones hold around 0.47% of a sample with about 1.5 million clones, 95% to 99% of them seen once. Sequenced: naive CD4+ T cells sorted from blood. Subset here: CD45RA+ positively selected. The source of these receptors is a man aged 25 to 40 in good health.

In nucleotides, the CDR3 is TGCGCCAGCAGCCGGTGGGCCGGGACAGACACCTACGAGCAGTACTTC. Its protein product is CASSRWAGTDTYEQYF. The genes are TRBV4-1 and TRBJ2-7; 7 bases are shared with TRBD1. This CDR3 is built from 16 residues. Trimming at V came to 4 bases and at J to 2 bases, leaving 11 bases not matched to a gene. Germline loops: CDR1 MGHRA, CDR2 YSYEKL.

The CDR3: CASSLDLPAPEQFF. The CDR3, as DNA: TGCGCCAGCAGCTTGGACCTCCCGGCGCCTGAGCAGTTCTTC. This chain connects TRBV5-1 to TRBJ2-1; D not resolved. This CDR3 contains 14 residues. Trimming cost V 0 bases and J 9 bases, with 13 bases left between them. Germline CDR1 and CDR2: SGHRS and YFSETQ.

The chain employs TRBV2 and TRBJ2-5; D is uncertain. The CDR3 extends over 11 amino acids. Per germline, CDR1 SNHLY and CDR2 FYNNEI. With 7 bases removed from V and 4 bases from J, the gap between germline ends came to 7 bases. The CDR3 DNA reads TGTGCCAGCACCCTGTTAGAGACCCAGTACTTC. As protein: CASTLLETQYF.

This rearrangement joins TRBV27 to TRBJ2-1; D is possibly TRBD2 (5 bases). Germline assignment: CDR1 MNHEY and CDR2 SMNVEV (reference sequence). V lost 3 bases and J lost 10, with 13 bases in between. The CDR3 runs 13 residues. The CDR3 region has the DNA TGTGCCAGCAGTTTCCGCGGTCCGGGGGAGCAGTTCTTC. It translates to CASSFRGPGEQFF.

J is TRBJ1-2 and V is TRBV7-9; tentative D call: TRBD1 (6 bases). CDR1 is SEHNR and CDR2 is FQNEAQ in the germline V gene (reference sequence). The length of the CDR3 is 14 residues. V was cut by 1 base and J by 12 bases, with 18 bases left in between. The CDR3 DNA sequence: TGTGCCAGCAGCTTAGAGGGGGTCCCCCTCCCAGACACCTTC. It translates to CASSLEGVPLPDTF.

This chain joins TRBV9 and TRBJ2-7; D may be TRBD1 (5 bases). Germline V gene lookup returns CDR1 SGDLS and CDR2 YYNGEE. V shed 4 bases and J shed 3 bases, with 20 bases lying between them. This CDR3 spans 16 amino acids. In DNA form, the CDR3 reads TGTGCCAGCAGCCCCCTAGGGGTTTGGGGTAGCTACGAGCAGTACTTC. Its translation is CASSPLGVWGSYEQYF.